The present TCR beta chain was sequenced within a study of blood T cell repertoires in COVID-19. Study details: T cells, B-cell-depleted T cells, or PBMCs provided the cDNA or gDNA that served as material.

Data came from immunoSEQ multiplex PCR; TCRdb stores just in-frame clones and leaves some out. The repertoire holds under 140,000 clones, with about 80% as singletons. Sequencing was done on a sample of peripheral blood. This receptor was identified in a woman aged 80 or over with active or convalescent COVID-19.

CDR3 in amino acids: CASSPELAGTQFF. The CDR3 nucleotides read TGTGCCAGCTCACCCGAGCTAGCGGGGACTCAGTTCTTC. This rearrangement joins TRBV18 to TRBJ2-1; 9 bases are a match to TRBD2. This CDR3 region has 13 residues. Trimming cost V 3 bases and J 13 bases; bases outside gene matches: 7. Germline V gene lookup returns CDR1 KGHSH and CDR2 LQKENI.